This record looks at one T cell receptor (beta chain) sequence and its context. Its specificity is unknown. The source of the sample is a study of yellow fever vaccine responses in identical twins. Study-wide results and limits: Reportedly, the T cell response mounted by twins to vaccine seemed partly convergent, partly personalized.

TCRdb reanalysed the RT-PCR reads using MiXCR and keeps one entry per CDR3 protein. Seen here are roughly 14,000 distinct CDR3 sequences, less than 85% observed once, and the top ten hold 0.67%. CDR3 length equals 12 residues. Germline V gene data show CDR1 as DFQATT and CDR2 as SNEGSKA (reference sequence). V was trimmed by 3 bases and J by 3 bases, leaving 6 bases between them. Here the sequenced sample was T cells from blood (PBMCs), unsorted or a sorted subset (not recorded which), taken before or after yellow fever vaccination (not recorded which). This chain joins TRBV20-1 and TRBJ2-1; the D is unclear. This TCR was recovered from a woman aged 18 to 35 who received the yellow fever vaccine. The CDR3 nucleotides are TGCAGTGCTAGGGGATTCTACAATGAGCAGTTCTTC. This encodes CSARGFYNEQFF.